This T cell receptor (beta chain) was captured by sequencing in a study of PD-L1 blockade in urothelial cancer. Overall study: Patients previously received 0 to 3 chemotherapy regimens. Analyzed time points were 3 weeks (second dose) and 6 weeks after therapy began. Study-wide results and limits: Tumor-associated blood clones were expanded more by durable-benefit patients at 3 weeks.

For this clone: No antigen is known for it.

The repertoire was sequenced with immunoSEQ multiplex PCR; TCRdb's copy has only in-frame clones and lacks some. In the table there are under 55,000 clones, about 88% of which are singletons. As to time point: pretreatment peripheral blood. Locally advanced or metastatic urothelial carcinoma affected all patients. The CDR3 length is 17 residues. In germline, CDR1 is SGHTA, CDR2 FQGNSA. V was shortened by 4 bases and J by 3 bases, with 19 bases between the two germline ends. The chain links TRBV7-2 to TRBJ1-5; D might be TRBD1 (6 bases). The receptor's source is a man between 65 and 79 years old with urothelial cancer. Sequenced here: PBMCs, sampled around atezolizumab (anti-PD-L1) treatment. DNA of the CDR3: TGTGCCAGCAGCTGGGATTTTGCAGGGGAGTCCAATCAGCCCCAGCATTTT. As protein: CASSWDFAGESNQPQHF.